These 20 T cell receptor beta chains were all obtained from the same sample, sequenced in a study of blood T cell repertoires in COVID-19. Libraries were prepared by immunoSEQ multiplex PCR; TCRdb keeps only in-frame clonotypes and omits some of them. This sample has around 380,000 clones; more than 75% occur once, and the top ten carry about 1.5%. Sequenced input: PBMCs or T cells enriched from blood (not recorded which). The receptors here all came from a man younger than 45 who had recovered from COVID-19.

The chain joins TRBV4-3 to TRBJ1-4; no reliable D call. The CDR3 has 12 amino acids. Germline V gives CDR1 LGHNA, CDR2 YSLEER. Trimming took off 3 bases at V and 11 bases at J, with 10 bases between the two ends. CDR3 in DNA: TGCGCCAGCAGCCAGGTACCGGAGAAACTGTTTTTT. Translating gives CASSQVPEKLFF.

The V gene is TRBV11-1, the J gene TRBJ2-7; D is perhaps TRBD1 (5 bases). Germline CDR1 and CDR2: SGHAT and FQDESV (reference sequence). V shed 1 base and J shed 2 bases, with 12 bases lying between them. The CDR3 is made up of 15 amino acids. DNA of the CDR3: TGTGCCAGCAGCTTAGAGGCAGGGTCCACCTACGAGCAGTACTTC. Amino acid sequence: CASSLEAGSTYEQYF.

The rearrangement uses TRBV5-5 and TRBJ1-1; no clear D gene. V gave up 4 bases and J gave up 5 bases, with 15 bases separating them. This CDR3 spans 14 amino acids. Germline assignment: CDR1 SGHKS and CDR2 YYEKEE (reference sequence). The CDR3 reads CASSVDPGRTEAFF. The CDR3 bases are TGTGCCAGCAGCGTGGACCCGGGAAGGACTGAAGCTTTCTTT.

V is TRBV5-4 and J is TRBJ1-2; D is undetermined. This CDR3 spans 12 amino acids. Per the germline V gene, CDR1 is SGHNT and CDR2 is YYREEE (reference sequence). The germline V and J ends were trimmed by 4 bases and 6 bases, with 10 bases remaining between them. The CDR3 sequence: CASSHGLNGYTF. The CDR3, as DNA: TGTGCCAGCAGCCACGGACTAAATGGCTACACCTTC.

V and J are TRBV19 and TRBJ1-4, with TRBD1 identical over 9 bases. Germline-derived CDR1 and CDR2 are LNHDA and SQIVND (reference sequence). The CDR3 consists of 14 residues. With 8 bases clipped from V and 10 bases from J, the junction kept 11 bases outside the gene matches. Here the CDR3 DNA reads TGTGCCAGTGTTCCGGGACAGGGTTTAGGAAAACTGTTTTTT. It yields the protein CASVPGQGLGKLFF.

The rearrangement joins TRBV12-5 to TRBJ1-5; D gene unclear. Germline V lookup: CDR1 LGHNT, CDR2 FRNRAP. There are 16 residues in the CDR3. Trimming took off 1 base at V and 0 bases at J, with 10 bases between the two ends. As DNA, the CDR3 is TGTGCTAGTGGTTTGGCCCAGGAATATAGCAATCAGCCCCAGCATTTT. Encoded protein: CASGLAQEYSNQPQHF.

J is TRBJ1-5 and V is TRBV10-2; 7 bases map to TRBD1. The V and J ends lost 7 bases and 5 bases, in that order; junction bases with no gene match: 5. CDR1 WSHSY and CDR2 SAAADI come from the germline V gene. This CDR3 region has 13 residues. This CDR3 is CASTGQIYQPQHF. In DNA form, the CDR3 reads TGCGCCAGCACGGGACAGATATATCAGCCCCAGCATTTT.

DNA for the CDR3: TGTGCCAGCAGCTTGGGACAGGGGCAAGAGACCCAGTACTTC. This encodes CASSLGQGQETQYF. This sequence joins TRBV5-4 and TRBJ2-5; TRBD1 matches at 8 bases. Trimming cost V 0 bases and J 2 bases; bases outside gene matches: 0. Germline assignment: CDR1 SGHNT and CDR2 YYREEE (reference sequence). This CDR3 region has 14 residues.

This clone turned up a few times. The CDR3 bases are TGTGCCAGCAGTCGAGACAGAGCTTTCTCCTATAATTCACCCCTCCACTTT. It yields the protein CASSRDRAFSYNSPLHF. The rearrangement links TRBV7-9 to TRBJ1-6, with D maybe TRBD1 (5 bases). From germline, CDR1 is SEHNR and CDR2 FQNEAQ (reference sequence). This CDR3 has 17 residues. V was pared by 6 bases and J by 0 bases, with 15 bases between.

The chain combines TRBV6-5 with TRBJ2-7; D perhaps matches TRBD2 (5 bases). V shed 7 bases and J shed 6 bases, with 19 bases lying between them. This CDR3 contains 14 residues. The V gene's germline CDR1 is MNHEY and CDR2 SVGAGI. The DNA for the CDR3 is TGTGCCAGCATAAAGGCGGGTCAGAGCGGCGAGCAGTACTTC. Translated, it gives CASIKAGQSGEQYF.

V is TRBV7-3 and J is TRBJ2-1; TRBD1 matches 9 bases. Germline V gives CDR1 SGHTA, CDR2 FQGTGA. V lost 2 bases and J lost 2; bases outside the gene matches: 1. CDR3 length: 15 residues. CDR3 nucleotide sequence: TGTGCCAGCAGCTTAGACAGGGGGACCTACAATGAGCAGTTCTTC. Its protein product is CASSLDRGTYNEQFF.

The gene calls are TRBV10-2 and TRBJ2-5, with 7 bases that match TRBD1. The CDR3 totals 13 residues. Germline V lookup: CDR1 WSHSY, CDR2 SAAADI. Trimming removed 9 bases from V and 4 bases from J; junction bases left unmatched: 8. The chain's CDR3 is CASRGQVGETQYF. For the CDR3, the DNA is TGCGCCAGTAGGGGGCAGGTTGGAGAGACCCAGTACTTC.

The V call is TRBV3-1 (or the pseudogene TRBV3-2), the J call TRBJ2-6; D unclear. Germline CDR1 and CDR2: LGHDT and YNNKEL (reference sequence). The CDR3 extends over 13 amino acids. V dropped 5 bases and J dropped 16 bases, with 18 bases sitting between them. CDR3 sequence: CASSAQVSPALTF. For the CDR3, the DNA is TGTGCCAGCAGCGCTCAGGTCAGTCCCGCTCTGACTTTC.

The chain carries TRBV7-9 and TRBJ2-5; possibly TRBD2 for D (5 bases). In germline, CDR1 is SEHNR, CDR2 FQNEAQ (reference sequence). The CDR3 spans 14 residues. The germline V and J ends were trimmed by 6 bases and 4 bases, with 15 bases remaining between them. The CDR3 coding sequence is TGTGCCAGCAGGCGAACTAGTAGTCTAGAGACCCAGTACTTC. Its translation is CASRRTSSLETQYF.

This chain links TRBV29-1 with TRBJ1-2, with a tentative D call TRBD1 (5 bases). CDR1 is SQVTM and CDR2 is ANQGSEA in the germline V gene. The CDR3 consists of 17 residues. V was pared by 1 base and J by 8 bases, with 26 bases between. The CDR3 coding sequence is TGCAGCGTTGAAGCACCCCAGGGTGGGTGGGGGGTTCACGGCTACACCTTC. Protein sequence: CSVEAPQGGWGVHGYTF.

The rearrangement joins TRBV7-9 to TRBJ1-3; possibly TRBD1 for D (6 bases). There are 17 residues in the CDR3. Germline V CDR1 and CDR2: SEHNR, FQNEAQ (reference sequence). Trimming cost V 5 bases and J 0 bases, with 17 bases left between them. In DNA form, the CDR3 reads TGTGCCAGCAGCACCCGGGACACCATGAGCTCTGGAAACACCATATATTTT. Protein: CASSTRDTMSSGNTIYF. Full variable domain (outside the CDR3, taken from reference TRBV7-9 and TRBJ1-3): DTGVSQNPRHKITKRGQNVTFRCDPISEHNRLYWYRQTLGQGPEFLTYFQNEAQLEKSRLLSDRFSAERPKGSFSTLEIQRTEQGDSAMYLCASSTRDTMSSGNTIYFGEGSWLTVV.

The chain has TRBV19 and TRBJ2-1; D call uncertain. The CDR3 has 17 amino acids. Trimming took 3 bases from V and 0 from J, leaving 15 bases between them. The germline CDR1 and CDR2 sequences are LNHDA and SQIVND (reference sequence). CDR3 loop: CASSMRIAASSYNEQFF. As DNA, the CDR3 is TGTGCCAGTAGTATGAGAATAGCTGCCAGCTCCTACAATGAGCAGTTCTTC.

This rearrangement joins TRBV20-1 to TRBJ2-2; TRBD2 agrees at 11 bases. With 6 bases clipped from V and 7 bases from J, the junction kept 7 bases outside the gene matches. This CDR3 region has 14 residues. Germline lookup yields CDR1 DFQATT and CDR2 SNEGSKA (reference sequence). CDR3 region: CSASLAGGIGELFF. CDR3 nucleotides: TGCAGTGCCAGTCTAGCGGGGGGCATCGGGGAGCTGTTTTTT.

J is TRBJ2-1 and V is TRBV6-5; D is unresolved. The V and J ends lost 5 bases and 8 bases respectively, with 19 bases between them. CDR3 size: 15 residues. Germline V gene lookup returns CDR1 MNHEY and CDR2 SVGAGI. CDR3 nucleotide sequence: TGTGCCAGCAGTCCTAGTCCGAGACTTCGTGATGAGCAGTTCTTC. Its translation is CASSPSPRLRDEQFF.

The chain links TRBV6-1 to TRBJ1-2; 8 nucleotides line up with TRBD1. CDR1 and CDR2 (germline): MNHNS, SASEGT. This CDR3 spans 14 amino acids. V was clipped by 3 bases and J by 5 bases; unmatched bases: 5. CDR3 region: CASSEGQAGYGYTF. The CDR3, as DNA: TGTGCCAGCAGTGAGGGACAGGCGGGATATGGCTACACCTTC.